The entry that follows covers one T cell receptor beta chain sequence. There are 13 residues in the CDR3. The germline V gene encodes CDR1 SGDLS and CDR2 YYNGEE. V lost 5 bases and J 4 bases, leaving 12 bases between the germline ends. The data stem from a study of CD8 T cells in Susac syndrome. Turning to the study itself: Blood was drawn from Susac syndrome patients while they were therapy-naive, on corticosteroids, or on intravenous immunoglobulin alone.

The RNA input was roughly 0.5 to 1 ug, and it was reverse transcribed with random hexamers. TCRdb redid the calling of the immunoSEQ multiplex PCR reads with MiXCR, one entry per CDR3 protein. The sample contains about 190,000 distinct CDR3 sequences, roughly 94% of which appear only once. This sequence was found in a human donor with Susac syndrome. The V call is TRBV9, the J call TRBJ1-2, with D possibly TRBD1 on 5 matching bases. Sample: CD8+ T cells from PBMCs. CDR3 region: CASRSGSGYGYTF. CDR3 bases: TGTGCCAGCAGGTCAGGGTCGGGCTATGGCTACACCTTC.